The next 6 T cell receptor beta chains were all read from a single sample in a study of CD8+ T cells in alopecia areata. Investigators isolated RNA and reverse transcribed it into cDNA to act as the sequencing template. The repertoire was sequenced with immunoSEQ multiplex PCR; TCRdb's copy has only in-frame clones and lacks some. Sampling found roughly 120,000 clones, none seen once. Sequencing was carried out using lesional skin. These receptors came from a C3H/HeJ mouse with alopecia areata. MHC haplotype of the mouse line: H2-k.

This clone was picked up a small number of times. Here the gene names and germline are mouse. The CDR3 end is not reached by the read, which stops 4 residues before it; the germline J gene fills it in. The chain is built from TRBV13-3 and TRBJ1-2; maybe TRBD1 (5 bases). Germline V gene sequence: CDR1 NNHDY, CDR2 SYVADS. Between the trimmed V and J ends, which lost 0 bases and 0 bases, there was a span of 9 bases. CDR3 size: 15 residues. CDR3 bases read: TGTGCCAGCAGTGATGAGGACACTACAAACTCC. This encodes CASSDEDTTNS. The entire CDR3 reads CASSDEDTTNSDYTF.

With regard to this clone: The gene symbols are mouse symbols. Read coverage stops 4 residues before the CDR3 terminus; the germline J gene supplies the remainder. The chain couples TRBV13-3 to TRBJ2-7; 8 bases agree with TRBD1. The germline gives CDR1 NNHDY, CDR2 SYVADS. The CDR3 contains 15 residues. V gave up 4 bases and J gave up 0 bases; unmatched junction bases: 6. The CDR3 sequence: CASSYRDRSSYEQYF. The sequenced part of the CDR3 DNA is TGTGCCAGCAGTTACCGGGACAGGAGCTCCTAT.

This clone came up a few times. Gene labels here are mouse ones. The DNA read from the CDR3 is TGCACCTGCAGTGCTGACAGGGGAGATCAAAAC. It yields the protein CTCSADRGDQN. In full, the CDR3 reads CTCSADRGDQNTLYF. V is TRBV1 and J is TRBJ2-4; TRBD1 matches 8 bases. The read falls 4 residues short of the CDR3 end, and the missing part is taken from the germline J gene. CDR1 and CDR2 from the germline V gene are NSQYPW and LRSPGD (reference sequence). After removal of 3 bases from V and 2 bases from J, the junction contained 4 bases not matched to a gene. This CDR3 has 15 amino acids.

This clone was seen at least ten times. The genes are named according to mouse. The read terminates 4 residues ahead of where the CDR3 ends, so the germline J gene completes it. The chain carries TRBV13-3 and TRBJ1-4, with 7 bases identical to TRBD1. Trimming cost V 5 bases and J 0 bases; bases outside gene matches: 4. The CDR3 is 15 amino acids. Germline assignment: CDR1 NNHDY and CDR2 SYVADS. This CDR3 reads CASRHRGISNERLFF. CDR3 bases read: TGTGCCAGCAGGCACAGGGGTATTTCCAACGAA.

Only a few counts were recorded for this clone. Mouse gene names and germline throughout. The sequenced fragment ends 4 residues before the CDR3 boundary, so the rest is inferred from the germline J gene. V and J are TRBV13-3 and TRBJ2-7, with D maybe TRBD1 (6 bases). The CDR3 consists of 15 residues. Trimming stripped 2 bases from V and 0 bases from J, with 12 bases between. Germline V lookup: CDR1 NNHDY, CDR2 SYVADS. This CDR3 reads CASSEEAGDSYEQYF. Incomplete CDR3 DNA: TGTGCCAGCAGTGAAGAGGCAGGGGACTCCTAT.

Notes on this clone: Gene names and germline refer to mouse. The read ends 4 residues early relative to the CDR3; the germline J gene fills the gap. The J gene is TRBJ2-3, the V gene TRBV16; 12 bases match TRBD2. Germline V lookup: CDR1 SGHSA, CDR2 FRNQAP. J lost 2 bases, V lost 4 bases, and 1 base had no gene match. The CDR3 is 15 amino acids. CDR3 protein: CASSWTGGDAETLYF. CDR3 bases read: TGTGCAAGCAGCTGGACTGGGGGGGATGCAGAA.